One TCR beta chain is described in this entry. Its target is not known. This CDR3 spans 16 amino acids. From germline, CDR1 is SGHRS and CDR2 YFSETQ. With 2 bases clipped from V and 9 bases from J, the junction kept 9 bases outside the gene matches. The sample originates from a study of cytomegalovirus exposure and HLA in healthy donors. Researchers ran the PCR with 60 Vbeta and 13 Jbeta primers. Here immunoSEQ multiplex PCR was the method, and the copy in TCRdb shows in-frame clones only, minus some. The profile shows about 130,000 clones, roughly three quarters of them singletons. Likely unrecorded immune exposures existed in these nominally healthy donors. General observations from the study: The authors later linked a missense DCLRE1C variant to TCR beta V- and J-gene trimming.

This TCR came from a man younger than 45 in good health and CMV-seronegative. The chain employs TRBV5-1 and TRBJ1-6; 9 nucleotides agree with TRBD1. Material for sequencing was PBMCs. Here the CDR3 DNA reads TGCGCCAGCAGCTTAACAGGGGGCAGGGACGGTTCACCCCTCCACTTT. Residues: CASSLTGGRDGSPLHF.